Listed below are T cell receptor beta chains from one sample, sequenced in a study of beta chain features in type 1 diabetes. TCRdb keeps only in-frame clones here, not all; method: immunoSEQ multiplex PCR. The table records about 360,000 clones, roughly 13% of them present only once. The sequencing sample was made of naive CD4+ T cells from blood. These receptors were taken from a man aged 18 to 29 in good health. Each CDR3 is given with its conserved first and last residue. The order of the fields is V gene, J gene, CDR3 protein.

V: TRBV30; J: TRBJ2-7; CDR3: CAWSMDGGSYEQYF
V: TRBV2; J: TRBJ1-4; CDR3: CASSAGQPNEKLFF
V: TRBV20-1; J: TRBJ2-2; CDR3: CSVQTAGELFF
V: TRBV10-3; J: TRBJ2-3; CDR3: CAISVQASTDTQYF
V: TRBV6-5; J: TRBJ2-3; CDR3: CASSYVREGTQYF
V: TRBV4-2; J: TRBJ2-3; CDR3: CASSRGTDSRTTTQYF
V: TRBV9; J: TRBJ2-3; CDR3: CASSVGGDSTDTQYF
V: TRBV27; J: TRBJ2-5; CDR3: CASSFSLVETQYF
V: TRBV7-2; J: TRBJ2-3; CDR3: CASSFPPDTQYF
V: TRBV18; J: TRBJ1-2; CDR3: CASSPTSRIGGYTF
V: TRBV7-2; J: TRBJ2-1; CDR3: CASSLGGRANEQFF
V: TRBV6-5; J: TRBJ2-7; CDR3: CASRDGQGAYEQYF
V: TRBV5-5; J: TRBJ2-7; CDR3: CASSLNSPYEQYF
V: TRBV7-2; J: TRBJ2-1; CDR3: CASSPRTSGMGRGEQFF
V: TRBV4-1; J: TRBJ1-4; CDR3: CASSLQGSSYLFF
V: TRBV10-3; J: TRBJ1-1; CDR3: CAISDGQRQTEAFF
V: TRBV4-1; J: TRBJ2-5; CDR3: CASSLLGLGQETQYF
V: TRBV28; J: TRBJ2-1; CDR3: CASSLPGLAGNEQFF
V: TRBV5-4; J: TRBJ2-7; CDR3: CASSLRGGREQYF
V: TRBV6-5; J: TRBJ1-6; CDR3: CASSYVPSYSPLHF
V: TRBV7-2; J: TRBJ2-5; CDR3: CASSLDRGKGETQYF
V: TRBV30; J: TRBJ2-7; CDR3: CAAGRSSYEQYF
V: TRBV7-3; J: TRBJ2-3; CDR3: CASSLLPLLGLTDTQYF
V: TRBV7-2; J: TRBJ2-3; CDR3: CASSFLLSPGSTDTQYF
V: TRBV7-2; J: TRBJ2-1; CDR3: CASSSSFVRRGEQFF
V: TRBV19; J: TRBJ1-6; CDR3: CASRIQGRNSPLHF
V: TRBV29-1; J: TRBJ2-2; CDR3: CSSGNGGATGELFF
V: TRBV28; J: TRBJ2-5; CDR3: CASSLSQMTQYF
V: TRBV27; J: TRBJ2-5; CDR3: CASRDTGFSLAQYF
V: TRBV7-3; J: TRBJ2-1; CDR3: CASSLQTLAGVGNEQFF
V: TRBV13; J: TRBJ2-1; CDR3: CASSLARGLREPRSYNEQFF
V: TRBV5-1; J: TRBJ2-5; CDR3: CASSLGRRDRAETQYF
V: TRBV7-2; J: TRBJ1-4; CDR3: CASSTDRGWEKLFF
V: TRBV5-6; J: TRBJ1-2; CDR3: CASSLNPSGGGYTF
V: TRBV25-1; J: TRBJ2-7; CDR3: CASSEFDTSYEQYF
V: TRBV5-1; J: TRBJ1-6; CDR3: CASSQTWDSPLHF
V: TRBV5-1; J: TRBJ2-3; CDR3: CASSSSGMSDTQYF
V: TRBV30; J: TRBJ2-5; CDR3: CAWTSGQVPQETQYF
V: TRBV11-3; J: TRBJ2-1; CDR3: CASSRRMPSGRALSYNEQFF
V: TRBV6-5; J: TRBJ2-3; CDR3: CASRPYRGSTDTQYF
V: TRBV5-1; J: TRBJ1-4; CDR3: CASSLQGTEKLFF
V: TRBV9; J: TRBJ2-5; CDR3: CASSETSGGGQETQYF
V: TRBV18; J: TRBJ1-5; CDR3: CASSPGENQPQHF
V: TRBV7-2; J: TRBJ2-7; CDR3: CASSLRPGNSYEQYF
V: TRBV6-1; J: TRBJ1-2; CDR3: CASSVETAYGYTF
V: TRBV9; J: TRBJ2-5; CDR3: CASSVTGGGGETQYF
V: TRBV9; J: TRBJ2-6; CDR3: CASSVPGTSLHSGANVLTF
V: TRBV7-3; J: TRBJ1-2; CDR3: CASSSRQDVEYGYTF
V: TRBV29-1; J: TRBJ1-1; CDR3: CSVVWALNTEAFF
V: TRBV9; J: TRBJ2-7; CDR3: CASSVATGSYEQYF
V: TRBV30; J: TRBJ1-1; CDR3: CAWSGLKGTEAFF
V: TRBV7-9; J: TRBJ2-5; CDR3: CASSPSLGGETQYF
V: TRBV5-6; J: TRBJ2-5; CDR3: CASSPLGETQYF
V: TRBV27; J: TRBJ2-5; CDR3: CASSAAGTARQETQYF
V: TRBV14; J: TRBJ1-1; CDR3: CASNQGARTEAFF
V: TRBV6-5; J: TRBJ2-5; CDR3: CASSRDRDETQYF
V: TRBV28; J: TRBJ2-7; CDR3: CASSRAGASYEQYF
V: TRBV6-1; J: TRBJ2-2; CDR3: CASSENFYRDRVFTGELFF
V: TRBV2; J: TRBJ2-7; CDR3: CASGGTIYYEQYF